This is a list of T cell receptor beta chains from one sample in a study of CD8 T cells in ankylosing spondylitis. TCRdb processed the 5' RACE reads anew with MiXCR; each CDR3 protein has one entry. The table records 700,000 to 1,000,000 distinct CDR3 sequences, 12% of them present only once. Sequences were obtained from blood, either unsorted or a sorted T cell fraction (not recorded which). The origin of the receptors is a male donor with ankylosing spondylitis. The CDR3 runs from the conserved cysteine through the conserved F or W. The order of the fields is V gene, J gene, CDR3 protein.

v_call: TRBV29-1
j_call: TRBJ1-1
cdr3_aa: CSVGADWFSEAFF

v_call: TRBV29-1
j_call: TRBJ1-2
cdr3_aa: CSVKRGDGYTF

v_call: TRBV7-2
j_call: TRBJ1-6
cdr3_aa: CASTPWGQHNSPLHF

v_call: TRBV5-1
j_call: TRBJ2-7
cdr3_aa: CASSRGIVSYEQYF

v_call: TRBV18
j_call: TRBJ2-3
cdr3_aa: CASSPLLAGAGDTQYF

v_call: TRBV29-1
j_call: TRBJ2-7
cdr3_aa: CSVAGTLTYEQYF

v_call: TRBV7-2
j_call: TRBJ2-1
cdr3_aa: CASSPSGLAGLNEQFF

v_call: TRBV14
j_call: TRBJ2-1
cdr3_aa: CASSTRTSGKLYNEQFF

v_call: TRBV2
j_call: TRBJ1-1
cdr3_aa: CASTLQGVDTEAFF

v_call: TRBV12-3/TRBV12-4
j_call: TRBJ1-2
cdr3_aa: CASGDRGYGYTF

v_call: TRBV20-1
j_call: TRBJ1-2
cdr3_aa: CSARDRGQGGYTF

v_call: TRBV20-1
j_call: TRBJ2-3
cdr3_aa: CSALTSGATDTQYF

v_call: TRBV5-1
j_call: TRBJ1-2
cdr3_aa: CASSFSQGEGGYTF

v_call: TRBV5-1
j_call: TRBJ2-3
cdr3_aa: CASSLPTGGAGDTQYF

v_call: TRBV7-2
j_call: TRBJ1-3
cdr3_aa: CASSLDGVNSGNTIYF

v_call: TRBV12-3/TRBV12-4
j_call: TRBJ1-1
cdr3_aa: CASSLTSQEAFF

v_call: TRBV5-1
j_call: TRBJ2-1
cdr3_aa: CASSPTDGGLSYNEQFF

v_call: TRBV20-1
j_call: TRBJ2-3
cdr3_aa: CSARDRDTQYF

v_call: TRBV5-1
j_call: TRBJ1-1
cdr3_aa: CASSSGVTEAFF

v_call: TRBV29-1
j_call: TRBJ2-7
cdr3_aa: CSAKTDRDSYEQYF

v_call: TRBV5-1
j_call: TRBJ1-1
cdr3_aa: CASSRDSVMNTEAFF

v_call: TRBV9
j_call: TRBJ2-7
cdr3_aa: CASSVGLAGGETYEQYF

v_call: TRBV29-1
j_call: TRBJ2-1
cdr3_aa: CSVRRSYNEQFF

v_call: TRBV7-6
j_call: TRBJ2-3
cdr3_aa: CASSLAQGAGDTQYF

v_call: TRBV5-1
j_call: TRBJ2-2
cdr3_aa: CASREASGRTWREELFF

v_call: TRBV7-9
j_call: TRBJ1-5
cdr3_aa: CASSQGDYQPQHF

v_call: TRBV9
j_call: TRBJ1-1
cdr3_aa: CASSVGAGLNTEAFF

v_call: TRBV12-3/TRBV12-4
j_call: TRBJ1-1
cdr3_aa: CASSLGRRILNTEAFF

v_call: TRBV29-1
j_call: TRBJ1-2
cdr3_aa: CSVDRSQDLNYGYTF

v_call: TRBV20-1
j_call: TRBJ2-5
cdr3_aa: CSVDQLGRETQYF